This is a list of T cell receptor beta chains from one sample in a study of blood T cell repertoires in COVID-19. Assay: immunoSEQ multiplex PCR; the TCRdb copy retains only in-frame clones and omits some. The data show roughly 67,000 clones, approximately 93% seen once. Source material: peripheral blood. Every receptor here comes from a man aged 70 or older with active COVID-19. CDR3s include the opening cysteine and the closing phenylalanine or tryptophan. The D gene is left open where the match is weak. Size is omitted from some rows. Given values are once, few, many or a class for expanded clones.

clone_size	d_call	v_call	j_call	cdr3_nt	cdr3_aa
NA	NA	TRBV19	TRBJ1-3	TGTGCCAGTGGTCCGACACCGGCGAGTGGAAACACCATATATTTT	CASGPTPASGNTIYF
NA	NA	TRBV21-1	TRBJ2-6	TGTGCCAGCAGCAAAGGATCGGACAGACCCTCTGGGGCCAACGTCCTGACTTTC	CASSKGSDRPSGANVLTF
NA	NA	TRBV11-3	TRBJ2-5	TGTGCCAGCAGCAGTCGGGACCAAGAGACCCAGTACTTC	CASSSRDQETQYF
NA	NA	TRBV4-2	TRBJ2-5	TGTGCCAGCAGCCAAGTTGGGATTATGGGGCGGCTCCAAGAGACCCAGTACTTC	CASSQVGIMGRLQETQYF
NA	NA	TRBV7-8	TRBJ2-5	TGTGCCAGCAGCGACATGGAGACCCAGTACTTC	CASSDMETQYF
NA	NA	TRBV24-1	TRBJ2-3	TGTGCCACCAGTGAAGGTGGCAGGGAAACAGATACGCAGTATTTT	CATSEGGRETDTQYF
NA	NA	TRBV7-9	TRBJ2-7	TGTGCCAGCAGTGAGGACTGGTACGAGCAGTACTTC	CASSEDWYEQYF
NA	NA	TRBV11-1	TRBJ2-7	TGTGCCAGCAGCCGCGAGGACAGCCTTGGAGAGCAGTACTTC	CASSREDSLGEQYF
NA	TRBD1	TRBV7-2	TRBJ2-2	TGTGCCAGCAGCGTCGGGACAGGGTCCGGGGAGCTGTTTTTT	CASSVGTGSGELFF
NA	TRBD1	TRBV27	TRBJ2-5	TGTGCCAGCAGTTGCCCGGAAGGGACAGGGGAAGAGACCCAGTACTTC	CASSCPEGTGEETQYF
NA	TRBD2	TRBV7-2	TRBJ2-2	TGTGCCAGCAGCTTCTTCGGGGGGGCCAACACCGGGGAGCTGTTTTTT	CASSFFGGANTGELFF
once	TRBD1	TRBV10-3	TRBJ2-4	TGTGCCATCAGTGCCGGGACAGGGAGGGAAAACATTCAGTACTTC	CAISAGTGRENIQYF
NA	TRBD1	TRBV7-9	TRBJ2-5	TGTGCCAGCAGCTTAGAGGACAGGGGGGCCCACCAAGAGACCCAGTACTTC	CASSLEDRGAHQETQYF
NA	TRBD1	TRBV6-5	TRBJ1-1	TGTGCCAGCAGTACAAAACAAGGGGGCTACACTGAAGCTTTCTTT	CASSTKQGGYTEAFF
NA	TRBD2	TRBV6-5	TRBJ2-1	TGTGCCAGCGGCCGCGGGACTAGGGGTCACGGTGAGCAGTTCTTC	CASGRGTRGHGEQFF
NA	NA	TRBV27	TRBJ1-5	TGTGCCAGCAGAAGACAGTTAAATCAGCCCCAGCATTTT	CASRRQLNQPQHF
NA	NA	TRBV11-3	TRBJ1-1	TGTGCCAGCAGCCCGGGGGTGGTGAACACTGAAGCTTTCTTT	CASSPGVVNTEAFF
NA	TRBD2	TRBV11-2	TRBJ2-2	TGTGCCAGCAGCTTATTATTCCTAGCGGGATTCACCGGGGAGCTGTTTTTT	CASSLLFLAGFTGELFF
NA	NA	TRBV4-1	TRBJ1-1	TGCGCCAGCAGCCAAGGAAGCGGGATGAACACTGAAGCTTTCTTT	CASSQGSGMNTEAFF
few	NA	TRBV6-2/TRBV6-3	TRBJ1-2	TGTGCCAGCAGTTACTCGATGGGAGACGGCTACACCTTC	CASSYSMGDGYTF
NA	TRBD1	TRBV28	TRBJ2-6	TGTGCCAGCAGTTTAATGGGACAGGGGTCTGGGGCCAACGTCCTGACTTTC	CASSLMGQGSGANVLTF
NA	NA	TRBV6-4	TRBJ1-1	TGTGCCAGCCAACCCGATCCCACAGGGTGGCCTTTCTTT	CASQPDPTGWPFF
NA	NA	TRBV25-1	TRBJ1-1	TGTGCCACAACCCCGGCGGGGCGGGACACTGAAGCTTTCTTT	CATTPAGRDTEAFF
NA	TRBD1	TRBV5-1	TRBJ2-2	TGCGCCAGCAGCGTCCGGACAGGGGCCAGCGGGGAGCTGTTTTTT	CASSVRTGASGELFF
NA	TRBD2	TRBV27	TRBJ2-7	TGTGCCAGCAGTCCCAGACTAGCCAACTACGAGCAGTACTTC	CASSPRLANYEQYF
NA	TRBD1	TRBV19	TRBJ2-3	TGTGCCAGTAGCGACAGGGCCCCCACAGATACGCAGTATTTT	CASSDRAPTDTQYF
NA	TRBD2	TRBV7-8	TRBJ2-3	TGTGCCAGCAGCTTATCAAGGACTAGCGAGGCAGATACGCAGTATTTT	CASSLSRTSEADTQYF
NA	NA	TRBV25-1	TRBJ2-2	TGTGCCAGCACGGAATCAGGCAGGGTCATCGGGGAGCTGTTTTTT	CASTESGRVIGELFF
once	TRBD1	TRBV7-2	TRBJ1-6	TGTGCCAGCAGCCCCACGGGACAGGGTAATTCACCCCTCCACTTT	CASSPTGQGNSPLHF
NA	NA	TRBV11-3	TRBJ2-5	TGTGCCAGCAGCGGGCAGGGGTTGGGAGAGACCCAGTACTTC	CASSGQGLGETQYF
NA	TRBD1	TRBV24-1	TRBJ2-1	TGTGCCACCAGTGATGGTCGCGGACAGGGTATGAGATTCGTCAGTGAGCAGTTCTTC	CATSDGRGQGMRFVSEQFF
once	NA	TRBV5-1	TRBJ1-1	TGCGCCAGCAGCTTGGCCAGGGGCGGTGGGGAGTCAGCTTTCTTT	CASSLARGGGESAFF
NA	NA	TRBV7-9	TRBJ1-3	TGTGCCAGCAGCCCGCCCGGTGGAAACACCATATATTTT	CASSPPGGNTIYF
once	NA	TRBV11-2	TRBJ1-1	TGTGCCAGCAGACTGCTAGGGAACACTGAAGCTTTCTTT	CASRLLGNTEAFF
NA	NA	TRBV5-6	TRBJ2-4	TGTGCCAGCAGCTTGCGGACTCTTCTAGCCAAAAACATTCAGTACTTC	CASSLRTLLAKNIQYF
NA	TRBD1	TRBV2	TRBJ2-1	TGTGCCAGCAGGGTCCGGGACAGGGGTAACAATGAGCAGTTCTTC	CASRVRDRGNNEQFF
NA	TRBD1	TRBV7-2	TRBJ1-2	TGTGCCAGCAGAGTCGAAGGGACAGGGGACTATGGCTACACCTTC	CASRVEGTGDYGYTF
NA	TRBD2	TRBV27	TRBJ2-3	TGTGCCAGCAGTTTAATTAAGCGGGGGGGCCCATCAGATACGCAGTATTTT	CASSLIKRGGPSDTQYF